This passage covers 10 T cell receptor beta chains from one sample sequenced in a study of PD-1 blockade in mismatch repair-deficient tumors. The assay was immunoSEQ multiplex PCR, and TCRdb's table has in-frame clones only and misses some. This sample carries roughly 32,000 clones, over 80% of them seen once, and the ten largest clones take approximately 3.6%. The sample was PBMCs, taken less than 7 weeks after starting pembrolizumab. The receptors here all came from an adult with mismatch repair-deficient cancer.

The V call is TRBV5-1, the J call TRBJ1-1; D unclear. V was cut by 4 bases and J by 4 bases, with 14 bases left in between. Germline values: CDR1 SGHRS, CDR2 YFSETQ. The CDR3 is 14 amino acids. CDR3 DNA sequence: TGCGCCAGCAGCCCGGGCGGGCGCGCCACTGAAGCTTTCTTT. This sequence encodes CASSPGGRATEAFF.

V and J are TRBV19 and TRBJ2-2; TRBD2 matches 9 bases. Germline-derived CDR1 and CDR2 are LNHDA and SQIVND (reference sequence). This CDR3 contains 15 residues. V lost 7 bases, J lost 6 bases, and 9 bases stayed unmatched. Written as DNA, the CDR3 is TGTGCCAGTAAGATGCGGGAGGGGCAGGCCGGGGAGCTGTTTTTT. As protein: CASKMREGQAGELFF.

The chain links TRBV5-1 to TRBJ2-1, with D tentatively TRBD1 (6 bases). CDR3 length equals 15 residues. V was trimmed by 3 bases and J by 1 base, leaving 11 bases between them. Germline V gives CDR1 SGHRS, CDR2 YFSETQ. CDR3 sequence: CASSYTGNSYNEQFF. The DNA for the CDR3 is TGCGCCAGCAGCTATACAGGGAATTCCTACAATGAGCAGTTCTTC.

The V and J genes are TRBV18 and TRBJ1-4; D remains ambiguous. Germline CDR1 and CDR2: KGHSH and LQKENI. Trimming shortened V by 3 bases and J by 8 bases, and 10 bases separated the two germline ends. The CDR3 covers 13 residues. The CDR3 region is CASSPQREEKLFF. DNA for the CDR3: TGTGCCAGCTCACCCCAACGCGAAGAAAAACTGTTTTTT.

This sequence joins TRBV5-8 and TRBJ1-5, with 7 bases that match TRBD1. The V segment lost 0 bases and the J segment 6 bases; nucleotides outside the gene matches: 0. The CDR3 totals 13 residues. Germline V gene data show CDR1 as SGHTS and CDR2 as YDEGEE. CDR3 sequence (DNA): TGTGCCAGCAGCTTGGACAGGGGTCAGCCCCAGCATTTT. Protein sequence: CASSLDRGQPQHF.

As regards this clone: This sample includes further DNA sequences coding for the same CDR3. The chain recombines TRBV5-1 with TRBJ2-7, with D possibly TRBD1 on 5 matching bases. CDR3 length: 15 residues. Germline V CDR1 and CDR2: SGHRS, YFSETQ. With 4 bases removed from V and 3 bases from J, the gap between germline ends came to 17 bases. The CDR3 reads CASSDLPGQIYEQYF. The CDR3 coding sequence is TGCGCCAGCAGCGACCTACCAGGACAAATCTACGAGCAGTACTTC.

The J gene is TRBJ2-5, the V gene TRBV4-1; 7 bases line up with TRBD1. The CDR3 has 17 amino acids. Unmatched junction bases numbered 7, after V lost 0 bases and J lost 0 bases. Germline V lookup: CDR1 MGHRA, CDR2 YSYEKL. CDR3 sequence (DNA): TGCGCCAGCAGCCAAGATTGGGTGACAGGGAACCAAGAGACCCAGTACTTC. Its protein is CASSQDWVTGNQETQYF.

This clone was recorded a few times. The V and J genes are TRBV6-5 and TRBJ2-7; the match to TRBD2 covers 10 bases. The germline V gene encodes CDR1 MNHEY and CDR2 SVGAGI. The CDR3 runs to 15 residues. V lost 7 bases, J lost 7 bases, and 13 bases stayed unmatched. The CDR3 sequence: CASMKPGLARGEQYF. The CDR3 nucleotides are TGTGCCAGCATGAAACCGGGACTAGCGCGCGGGGAGCAGTACTTC.

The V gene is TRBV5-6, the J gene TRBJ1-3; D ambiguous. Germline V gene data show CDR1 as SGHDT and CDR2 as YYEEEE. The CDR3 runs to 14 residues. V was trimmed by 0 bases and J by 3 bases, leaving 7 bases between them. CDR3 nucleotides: TGTGCCAGCAGCTTGGATGCCGGTGGAAACACCATATATTTT. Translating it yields CASSLDAGGNTIYF.

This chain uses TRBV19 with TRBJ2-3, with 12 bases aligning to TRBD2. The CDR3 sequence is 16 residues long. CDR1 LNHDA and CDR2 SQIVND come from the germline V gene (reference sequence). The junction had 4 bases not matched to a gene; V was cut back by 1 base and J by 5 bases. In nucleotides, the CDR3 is TGTGCCAGTAGTATAGCCCTAGCGGGAGGGATAGATACGCAGTATTTT. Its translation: CASSIALAGGIDTQYF.